The next 11 T cell receptor beta chains were all read from a single sample in a study of CD8 T cells in Susac syndrome (dated by TCRdb to between 2019 and 2020). Libraries were constructed by the immunoSEQ multiplex PCR assay. RNA was extracted using the RNeasy kit, and about 0.5 to 1 microgram was reverse transcribed with random hexamers. TCRdb reprocessed the public reads (quality trimming at Q25 with fastp, clone calling with MiXCR) and kept in-frame beta chains. Each record represents a unique CDR3 protein, reported with the most common genes and DNA among its rows. The sample contains 130,000 or so distinct CDR3 sequences, approximately 94% of them found a single time. The ten top clones hold 0.095% to 0.1% of the sample. Sequenced input: CD4+ T cells from PBMCs. All receptors come from a human donor in good health.

The V and J genes are TRBV4-3 and TRBJ1-2; 10 bases map to TRBD1. Looked up from germline, CDR1 is LGHNA and CDR2 is YSLEER. There are 15 residues in the CDR3. V dropped 4 bases and J dropped 7; count of bases not matched to a gene: 9. The CDR3 bases are TGCGCCAGCAGCCCCTCGGGACAGGGGAGGTCTGGCTACACCTTC. Translating it yields CASSPSGQGRSGYTF.

V gene TRBV4-1 combines with J gene TRBJ2-3; the match to TRBD2 covers 7 bases. Germline loops: CDR1 MGHRA, CDR2 YSYEKL. This CDR3 has 18 amino acids. Trimming cost V 0 bases and J 2 bases; bases outside gene matches: 11. CDR3 coding DNA: TGCGCCAGCAGCCAAGATCTTGGGCTAGCGGACCACACAGATACGCAGTATTTT. This codes for CASSQDLGLADHTDTQYF.

The genes are TRBV3-1 and TRBJ2-7, with TRBD2 matching 7 bases. Germline V gene lookup returns CDR1 LGHDT and CDR2 YNNKEL (reference sequence). The trim removed 4 bases at V and 5 bases at J, leaving 2 bases unmatched. The CDR3 is 12 residues long. CDR3 in amino acids: CASSLGGNEQYF. CDR3 DNA: TGTGCCAGCAGCCTGGGAGGGAACGAGCAGTACTTC.

The chain uses TRBV20-1 and TRBJ2-2, with 14 bases fitting TRBD2. The germline V gene has CDR1 DFQATT and CDR2 SNEGSKA (reference sequence). The trim removed 4 bases at V and 6 bases at J, leaving 10 bases unmatched. CDR3 length: 17 amino acids. In DNA form, the CDR3 reads TGCAGTGCTACCACCGGGACTAGCGGGAGCGGGTCCGGGGAGCTGTTTTTT. Its translation: CSATTGTSGSGSGELFF.

J is TRBJ1-1 and V is TRBV5-6; 7 bases align to TRBD1. Trimming cost V 4 bases and J 2 bases; bases outside gene matches: 5. CDR1 and CDR2 (germline): SGHDT, YYEEEE. The CDR3 contains 14 residues. The CDR3 protein is CASSVTGANTEAFF. CDR3 DNA: TGTGCCAGCAGCGTAACAGGGGCCAACACTGAAGCTTTCTTT.

This clonotype was picked up one time. The V gene is TRBV7-2, the J gene TRBJ2-7; TRBD1 might be the D (6 bases). Trimming cost V 5 bases and J 6 bases, with 20 bases left between them. The CDR3 totals 15 residues. Per germline, CDR1 SGHTA and CDR2 FQGNSA. DNA for the CDR3: TGTGCCAGCAGCCCACAGGGCAGGTCGGAGGCCGAGCAGTACTTC. This codes for CASSPQGRSEAEQYF.

The rearrangement joins TRBV11-2 to TRBJ2-5, with 10 bases lining up with TRBD2. J lost 5 bases, V lost 2 bases, and 5 bases had no gene match. This CDR3 spans 15 amino acids. Germline assignment: CDR1 SGHAT and CDR2 FQNNGV. The CDR3 protein is CASSLIAGGTETQYF. The CDR3 DNA reads TGTGCCAGCAGCTTAATAGCGGGAGGTACCGAGACCCAGTACTTC. Combining the CDR3 with reference TRBV11-2 and TRBJ2-5 gives the whole variable domain EAGVAQSPRYKIIEKRQSVAFWCNPISGHATLYWYQQILGQGPKLLIQFQNNGVVDDSQLPKDRFSAERLKGVDSTLKIQPAKLEDSAVYLCASSLIAGGTETQYFGPGTRLLVL.

The genes are TRBV20-1 and TRBJ2-2; 10 positions match TRBD1. This CDR3 is 16 amino acids long. Looked up from germline, CDR1 is DFQATT and CDR2 is SNEGSKA (reference sequence). The V gene end was trimmed by 5 bases and the J gene end by 1 base; junction bases not matched to a gene: 7. The CDR3 region has the DNA TGCAGTGCTCTCCGGACAGGGGGGATGAACACCGGGGAGCTGTTTTTT. Translation: CSALRTGGMNTGELFF.

The chain couples TRBV20-1 to TRBJ2-1; TRBD2 matches at 10 bases. Trimming removed 1 base from V and 8 bases from J; junction bases left unmatched: 14. CDR3 size: 17 residues. The germline V gene has CDR1 DFQATT and CDR2 SNEGSKA (reference sequence). The CDR3 spells CSARVPRLAGWVDEQFF. The CDR3 DNA sequence: TGCAGTGCTAGAGTACCTCGACTAGCGGGTTGGGTCGATGAGCAGTTCTTC.

The rearrangement joins TRBV5-1 to TRBJ2-7; perhaps TRBD1 as D (5 bases). Germline V gene data show CDR1 as SGHRS and CDR2 as YFSETQ. The CDR3 consists of 16 residues. Trimming took off 0 bases at V and 2 bases at J, with 15 bases between the two ends. The CDR3 reads CASSLASGKGTYEQYF. The CDR3, as DNA: TGCGCCAGCAGCTTGGCATCAGGGAAGGGGACCTACGAGCAGTACTTC. The whole variable domain, remainder taken from reference TRBV5-1 and TRBJ2-7, is KAGVTQTPRYLIKTRGQQVTLSCSPISGHRSVSWYQQTPGQGLQFLFEYFSETQRNKGNFPGRFSGRQFSNSRSEMNVSTLELGDSALYLCASSLASGKGTYEQYFGPGTRLTVT.

J is TRBJ2-5 and V is TRBV5-1, with D perhaps given as TRBD1 or TRBD2 (5 bases each). This CDR3 has 15 amino acids. Germline V gene lookup returns CDR1 SGHRS and CDR2 YFSETQ. V lost 1 base to trimming and J lost 3 bases, with 13 bases between them. The CDR3 DNA is TGCGCCAGCAGCTTGTATAACGGGGCGGAAGAGACCCAGTACTTC. Translated: CASSLYNGAEETQYF.